This is a list of T cell receptor beta chains from one sample in a study of OX40 agonist ivuxolimab in advanced cancers. Clones were read by immunoSEQ multiplex PCR, and TCRdb kept only the in-frame ones, dropping some. The sample holds approximately 61,000 clones, 91% seen once. The material sequenced was CD4+ or CD8+ T cells sorted from blood, taken in a trial of the OX40 agonist ivuxolimab. These receptors were collected from an adult with an advanced solid tumor such as melanoma, head and neck, liver or kidney cancer. Both conserved end residues are part of each CDR3. The D gene is left open where the match is weak. Expanded clones get a size class; other rows say once, few or many, or leave the size out.

CDR3 DNA: TGTGCCAGCAGTGAATACGGGACAGTAAATGGCTACACCTTC
CDR3 protein: CASSEYGTVNGYTF
V gene: TRBV25-1
clone size: NA
J gene: TRBJ1-2
D gene: TRBD1

CDR3 DNA: TGTGCCAGCAGCTTGGGGTCTTATCGTGGGAACACCGGGGAGCTGTTTTTT
CDR3 protein: CASSLGSYRGNTGELFF
V gene: TRBV11-2
clone size: NA
J gene: TRBJ2-2
D gene: NA

CDR3 DNA: TGCGCCAGCAGCTTGGCCACAGGTCTAGGTGAGCAGTTCTTC
CDR3 protein: CASSLATGLGEQFF
V gene: TRBV5-1
clone size: NA
J gene: TRBJ2-1
D gene: NA

CDR3 DNA: TGTGCCATCAGTGGACGAGGGGTGAACACTGAAGCTTTCTTT
CDR3 protein: CAISGRGVNTEAFF
V gene: TRBV10-3
clone size: NA
J gene: TRBJ1-1
D gene: NA

CDR3 DNA: TGTGCCAGCAGTTACCCCGGGGGGGGCACAGATACGCAGTATTTT
CDR3 protein: CASSYPGGGTDTQYF
V gene: TRBV6-5
clone size: NA
J gene: TRBJ2-3
D gene: TRBD2

CDR3 DNA: TGTGCCAGTAGTATTGCAGGAGTCATTGCTGGAAACACCATATATTTT
CDR3 protein: CASSIAGVIAGNTIYF
V gene: TRBV19
clone size: NA
J gene: TRBJ1-3
D gene: NA

CDR3 DNA: TGTGCCATCAGTGAGATCCTAGCGGCCTCCTACAATGAGCAGTTCTTC
CDR3 protein: CAISEILAASYNEQFF
V gene: TRBV10-3
clone size: NA
J gene: TRBJ2-1
D gene: TRBD2

CDR3 DNA: TGTGCCAGCAGCGAGACTAGCGAGGGAGATACGCAGTATTTT
CDR3 protein: CASSETSEGDTQYF
V gene: TRBV11-1
clone size: once
J gene: TRBJ2-3
D gene: TRBD2

CDR3 DNA: TGCGCCAGCAGCCCCAGGGGGGGCCCGGGCATTCAGTACTTC
CDR3 protein: CASSPRGGPGIQYF
V gene: TRBV5-1
clone size: NA
J gene: TRBJ2-4
D gene: NA

CDR3 DNA: TGTGCCAGCAGCTTCTTGGGTTATGAGCAGTTCTTC
CDR3 protein: CASSFLGYEQFF
V gene: TRBV5-8
clone size: NA
J gene: TRBJ2-1
D gene: NA

CDR3 DNA: TGTGCCAGCAGCTTAGGAGGACAGGGTTACGAGCAGTACTTC
CDR3 protein: CASSLGGQGYEQYF
V gene: TRBV7-2
clone size: NA
J gene: TRBJ2-7
D gene: TRBD1

CDR3 DNA: TGTGCCTGGAGTACCCAGGGGGAGACCCAGTACTTC
CDR3 protein: CAWSTQGETQYF
V gene: TRBV30
clone size: NA
J gene: TRBJ2-5
D gene: NA

CDR3 DNA: TGTGCCACCAACAGGGGGCTGGACACCGGGGAGCTGTTTTTT
CDR3 protein: CATNRGLDTGELFF
V gene: TRBV19
clone size: NA
J gene: TRBJ2-2
D gene: TRBD1

CDR3 DNA: TGTGCCAGCAGTGATGTGGCGGGAGGGCCACTTATCGACGAGCAGTACTTC
CDR3 protein: CASSDVAGGPLIDEQYF
V gene: TRBV6-1
clone size: NA
J gene: TRBJ2-7
D gene: TRBD2

CDR3 DNA: TGTGCCAGCAGTGAATTAGTTCAGGTAGTTTATGGCTACACCTTC
CDR3 protein: CASSELVQVVYGYTF
V gene: TRBV2
clone size: NA
J gene: TRBJ1-2
D gene: NA

CDR3 DNA: TGTGCCAGCAGCCCGAAGATACAGGCTAGCACAGATACGCAGTATTTT
CDR3 protein: CASSPKIQASTDTQYF
V gene: TRBV7-2
clone size: NA
J gene: TRBJ2-3
D gene: NA

CDR3 DNA: TGTGCCAGCAGCAATGGAGGGGCCGGGACCAGGGAGCTGTTTTTT
CDR3 protein: CASSNGGAGTRELFF
V gene: TRBV7-9
clone size: NA
J gene: TRBJ2-2
D gene: NA

CDR3 DNA: TGTGCCAGCAGCCCCCGGGGGGGAAGCTATGGCTACACCTTC
CDR3 protein: CASSPRGGSYGYTF
V gene: TRBV2
clone size: NA
J gene: TRBJ1-2
D gene: NA

CDR3 DNA: TGTGCCAGCAGCCTCAGACTAGCGGGGGGGCCGTGGCAAGAGACCCAGTACTTC
CDR3 protein: CASSLRLAGGPWQETQYF
V gene: TRBV7-6
clone size: once
J gene: TRBJ2-5
D gene: TRBD2

CDR3 DNA: TGTGCCAGCAGCCCCGGACTAGCGGTCTACGAGCAGTACTTC
CDR3 protein: CASSPGLAVYEQYF
V gene: TRBV14
clone size: NA
J gene: TRBJ2-7
D gene: TRBD2

CDR3 DNA: TGTGCCAGCTTTAAGATGAGCTCTGGAAACACCATATATTTT
CDR3 protein: CASFKMSSGNTIYF
V gene: TRBV28
clone size: NA
J gene: TRBJ1-3
D gene: NA

CDR3 DNA: TGTGCCAGCAGCCAACATCATCCGGATACCTCCTACGAGCAGTACTTC
CDR3 protein: CASSQHHPDTSYEQYF
V gene: TRBV7-6
clone size: NA
J gene: TRBJ2-7
D gene: NA

CDR3 DNA: TGTGCCAGCAGTTCCGGTGGATCACCCCTCCACTTT
CDR3 protein: CASSSGGSPLHF
V gene: TRBV28
clone size: NA
J gene: TRBJ1-6
D gene: NA

CDR3 DNA: TGTGCCAGCAGTTCCCTAGGCCAGGGGGGCAGGTACGAGCAGTACTTC
CDR3 protein: CASSSLGQGGRYEQYF
V gene: TRBV28
clone size: NA
J gene: TRBJ2-7
D gene: NA

CDR3 DNA: TGTGCCAGCAGCTTCCAGGGGCCTGGGGATCAGCCCCAGCATTTT
CDR3 protein: CASSFQGPGDQPQHF
V gene: TRBV7-2
clone size: NA
J gene: TRBJ1-5
D gene: NA

CDR3 DNA: TGTGCCACCAGCAGAGATCTTGACCGTTCCTATGGCTACACCTTC
CDR3 protein: CATSRDLDRSYGYTF
V gene: TRBV15
clone size: NA
J gene: TRBJ1-2
D gene: NA

CDR3 DNA: TGTGCCAGCAGTGAAGCTTGGGGGCGAGTTAATTCACCCCTCCACTTT
CDR3 protein: CASSEAWGRVNSPLHF
V gene: TRBV6-1
clone size: once
J gene: TRBJ1-6
D gene: NA